This T cell receptor beta chain is from a study of T cells after yellow fever vaccination. Via MiXCR, TCRdb re-called the 5' RACE reads, giving one row per CDR3 protein. The data show 200,000 to 300,000 distinct CDR3 sequences, under 15% seen once. This clonotype was detected ten times or more. What it recognizes is unknown. This CDR3 has 14 residues. Germline loops: CDR1 SQVTM, CDR2 ANQGSEA. The V end was cut by 7 bases, the J end by 4 bases, with 17 bases between. Whole-study results and caveats: Post-booster repertoires contained most primary-vaccination clones again (almost 97% CD4, roughly 91% CD8).

The chain carries TRBV29-1 and TRBJ2-1, with D perhaps given as TRBD1 or TRBD2 (5 bases each). Here the sequenced sample was CD4+ T cells sorted from PBMCs, taken 45 days after the yellow fever booster vaccination. This receptor was obtained from a man younger than 40 who received the YFV17D yellow fever vaccine. CDR3 bases: TGCAGCGCCACGGTTTCGAGGGGATACAATGAGCAGTTCTTC. Translating it yields CSATVSRGYNEQFF.